Sequencing of this T cell receptor (beta chain) was carried out in a study of OX40 agonist ivuxolimab in advanced cancers. Regarding the study in general: Ivuxolimab was a fully human IgG2 agonistic monoclonal antibody targeting the costimulatory receptor OX40 (CD134). Intravenous ivuxolimab was administered to patients every 2 weeks at six dose levels: 0.01, 0.1, 0.3, 1.5, 3 and 10 mg/kg. Of the approximately 50 dose-escalation patients, hepatocellular carcinoma was present in about 20, melanoma in roughly 15, renal cell carcinoma in 9 and head and neck cancer in 9. In the dose-escalation cohort, nearly 85% of patients were male, and the mean age was around 60 years with a range of roughly 23 to 79. Prior anti-PD-1, anti-PD-L1 or anti-CTLA-4 therapy was permitted, and checkpoint inhibitors had been received by roughly two fifths of dose-escalation patients. Partial responses occurred in three dose-escalation patients, of whom one had hepatocellular carcinoma and two had cutaneous melanoma. The point of sequencing TCRbeta in the periphery was to test whether ivuxolimab changed TCR sequence diversity and drove clonal T-cell expansion. The paper describes the monotherapy dose-escalation part (N of about 52 patients) of the phase I trial of ivuxolimab. Here is what the overall study found, with its caveats: The antigen specificity of the peripheral T cells that underwent clonal expansion was not determined. At doses from 0.1 to 3.0 mg/kg, clonal expansion was seen in both CD4+ and CD8+ blood T cells between baseline and week 6. In the 0.1-3.0 mg/kg groups, partial responders had among the lowest normalized peripheral clonal expansion, particularly in CD8+ T cells. Low levels of normalized T-cell clonal expansion were also seen in some patients who did not respond. On average, CD8+ T cells showed more expanded clones than CD4+ T cells after ivuxolimab.

The CDR3 numbers 11 residues from cysteine through phenylalanine. This entry keeps only the CDR3 DNA: 33 bases, framed from base 1. Taken from the germline V gene, the CDR1 and CDR2 loops are SGHRS and YFSETQ. V is clipped by 4 bases and J by 7 bases, and the sequence between their germline boundaries is 9 bases long. The trial excluded patients who had a history of autoimmune disease or who were on systemic immunosuppression. Peripheral blood for TCR sequencing was collected from all dose cohorts at baseline, on cycle 4 day 1, and on cycle 7 day 1. The samples were drawn from a first-in-human, open-label, multicenter phase I dose-escalation trial of ivuxolimab. Adults with locally advanced or metastatic melanoma, renal cell carcinoma, hepatocellular carcinoma or head and neck squamous cell carcinoma were enrolled in the trial. CD4+ and CD8+ T cells were sorted separately from peripheral blood before TCR sequencing.

To sequence the TCRbeta CDR3 region, genomic DNA was isolated from the sorted cells. TCRbeta CDR3 regions were sequenced using the immunoSEQ Assay. TCRdb took over this immuneACCESS table, retaining in-frame rearrangements with V and J assigned. Such tables are incomplete; in checked studies, under half of the missing clones stem from an unresolved V gene, and the remainder is unexplained. Across this sample there are 6,500 to 7,000 clones, with approximately 80% seen only once. About 19% of the sample belongs to the ten largest clones. With regard to this clone: Its antigen is unknown. Qualities for individual bases were not recorded, and no much larger clone is one base off.

The source was CD4+ or CD8+ T cells sorted from blood, collected in a trial of the OX40 agonist ivuxolimab. The V gene is TRBV5-1 and the J gene is TRBJ2-7, with the D segment identity uncertain. This clonotype was sampled from an adult with an advanced solid tumor such as melanoma, head and neck, liver or kidney cancer. The nucleotides are TGCGCCAGCAGCCTTAGTGGGGAGCAGTACTTC. It translates to CASSLSGEQYF. The variable domain in full, with residues beyond the CDR3 obtained from the reference TRBV5-1 and TRBJ2-7 genes, is KAGVTQTPRYLIKTRGQQVTLSCSPISGHRSVSWYQQTPGQGLQFLFEYFSETQRNKGNFPGRFSGRQFSNSRSEMNVSTLELGDSALYLCASSLSGEQYFGPGTRLTVT.